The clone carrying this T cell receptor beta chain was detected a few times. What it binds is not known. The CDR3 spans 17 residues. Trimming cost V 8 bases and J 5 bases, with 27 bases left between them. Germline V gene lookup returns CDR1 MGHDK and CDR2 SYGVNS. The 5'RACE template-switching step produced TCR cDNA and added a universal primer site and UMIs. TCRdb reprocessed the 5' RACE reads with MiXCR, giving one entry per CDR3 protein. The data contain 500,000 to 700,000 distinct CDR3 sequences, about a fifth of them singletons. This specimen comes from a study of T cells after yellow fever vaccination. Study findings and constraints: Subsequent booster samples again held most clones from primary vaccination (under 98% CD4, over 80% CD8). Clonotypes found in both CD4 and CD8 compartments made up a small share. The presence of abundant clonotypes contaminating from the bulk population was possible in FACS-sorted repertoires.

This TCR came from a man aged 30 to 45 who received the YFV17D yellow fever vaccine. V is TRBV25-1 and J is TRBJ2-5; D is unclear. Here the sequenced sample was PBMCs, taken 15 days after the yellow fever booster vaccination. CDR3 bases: TGTGCCAGCTCCCCATCGCAGGAACTATATCTGAGGGAGACCCAGTACTTC. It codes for CASSPSQELYLRETQYF. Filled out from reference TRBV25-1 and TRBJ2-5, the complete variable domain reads EADIYQTPRYLVIGTGKKITLECSQTMGHDKMYWYQQDPGMELHLIHYSYGVNSTEKGDLSSESTVSRIRTEHFPLTLESARPSHTSQYLCASSPSQELYLRETQYFGPGTRLLVL.